This T cell receptor (beta chain) comes out of a study of cytomegalovirus exposure and HLA in healthy donors. Study-wide context: Among over 350 genotyped donors, around 77% fell in the Caucasian-associated ancestry cluster.

A note on this clone: Its antigen remains unknown.

Study-level points and caveats: Rarity marked most TCR sequences, yet some public TCRs occurred in many donors. According to a later analysis, donors in an Asian-associated ancestry cluster reportedly had fewer N-insertions than the roughly 630-donor mean. Earlier analysis yielded a pattern in which most TCR beta V segments were productive about 90% or about 30% of the time.

PCR amplification relied on 60 Vbeta primers (plus 13 Jbeta primers). This table comes from immunoSEQ multiplex PCR, and its TCRdb copy is limited to in-frame clones, with some not included. The table has 140,000 to 150,000 clones, around three quarters seen once. The CDR3 is 15 residues long. CDR1 SGDLS and CDR2 YYNGEE come from the germline V gene. J lost 6 bases, V lost 3 bases, and 10 bases had no gene match. Sample: PBMCs. The chain links TRBV9 to TRBJ2-7, with 9 nucleotides matching TRBD1. The sequence came from a man in his forties or fifties in good health and CMV-seronegative. CDR3 loop: CASSDPGTGKREQYF. The CDR3 coding sequence is TGTGCCAGCAGCGACCCCGGGACAGGGAAACGCGAGCAGTACTTC. The complete variable domain, with remaining parts taken from reference TRBV9 and TRBJ2-7, reads DSGVTQTPKHLITATGQRVTLRCSPRSGDLSVYWYQQSLDQGLQFLIQYYNGEERAKGNILERFSAQQFPDLHSELNLSSLELGDSALYFCASSDPGTGKREQYFGPGTRLTVT.